This TCR beta chain emerged from a study of blood T cells in healthy people across ages. Comment on this clonotype: What it binds is not known.

V shed 0 bases and J shed 10 bases, with 15 bases lying between them. Germline-derived CDR1 and CDR2 are DFQATT and SNEGSKA (reference sequence). The CDR3 runs 13 residues. The authors isolated at least 7 million PBMCs per sample. Study-wide results and limits: Changes seen in expanded clonotypes were possibly confounded by donor CMV status left unknown. Whereas aged donors had fewer naive CD4+ cells, long-lived donors had more of them and higher diversity.

With a J-beta primer mix and a sample-barcoded 5' primer, a second PCR ran roughly 6 to 11 cycles. TCRdb processed the 5' RACE reads anew with MiXCR; each CDR3 protein has one entry. The sample carries roughly 800,000 distinct CDR3 sequences, 58% recorded once. Material: blood. This chain links TRBV20-1 with TRBJ1-2, with D hard to call. The receptor comes from a man aged 25-45 years in good health. CDR3 loop: CSAREDSLGDYTF. In DNA, the CDR3 is TGCAGTGCTAGAGAGGACTCACTCGGAGACTACACCTTC.